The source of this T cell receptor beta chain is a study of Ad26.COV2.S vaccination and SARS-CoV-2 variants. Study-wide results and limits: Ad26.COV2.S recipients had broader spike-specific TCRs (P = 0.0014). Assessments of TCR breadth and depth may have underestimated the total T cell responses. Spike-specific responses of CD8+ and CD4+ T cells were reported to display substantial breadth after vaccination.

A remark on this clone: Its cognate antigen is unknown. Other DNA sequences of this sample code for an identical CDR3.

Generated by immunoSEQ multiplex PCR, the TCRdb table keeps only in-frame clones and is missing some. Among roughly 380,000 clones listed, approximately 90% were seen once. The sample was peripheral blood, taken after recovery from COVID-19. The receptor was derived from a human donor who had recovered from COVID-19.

The DNA for the CDR3 is TGTGCCAGCAGCTTAGAAGGGGGCTATGGCTACACCTTC. Its translation: CASSLEGGYGYTF. The chain is built from TRBV7-2 and TRBJ1-2, with D perhaps matching TRBD1 (6 bases). CDR1 and CDR2 from the germline V gene are SGHTA and FQGNSA. This CDR3 comprises 13 residues. Trimming pared 1 base from V and 4 bases from J, leaving 7 bases between.